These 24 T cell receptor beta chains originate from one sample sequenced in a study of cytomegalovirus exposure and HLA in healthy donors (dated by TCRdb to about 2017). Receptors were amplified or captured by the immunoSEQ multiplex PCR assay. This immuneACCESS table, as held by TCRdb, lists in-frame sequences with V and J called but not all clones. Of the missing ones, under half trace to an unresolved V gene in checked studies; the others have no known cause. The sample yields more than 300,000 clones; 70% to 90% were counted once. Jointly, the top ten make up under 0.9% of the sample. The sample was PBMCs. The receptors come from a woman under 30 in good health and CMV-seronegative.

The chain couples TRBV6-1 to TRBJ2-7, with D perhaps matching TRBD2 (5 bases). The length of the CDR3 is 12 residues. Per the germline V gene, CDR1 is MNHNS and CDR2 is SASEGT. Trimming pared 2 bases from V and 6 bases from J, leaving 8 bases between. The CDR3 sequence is CASSEIGVEQYF. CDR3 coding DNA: TGTGCCAGCAGTGAAATCGGGGTCGAGCAGTACTTC.

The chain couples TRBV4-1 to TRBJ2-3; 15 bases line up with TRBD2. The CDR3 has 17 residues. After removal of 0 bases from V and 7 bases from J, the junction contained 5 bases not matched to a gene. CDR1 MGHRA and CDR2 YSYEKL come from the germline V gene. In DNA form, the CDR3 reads TGCGCCAGCAGCCAAGACCCCGGGACTAGCGGGGGGTATACGCAGTATTTT. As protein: CASSQDPGTSGGYTQYF.

The CDR3 bases are TGTGCCTGGAGTGTGATAGTGACAGCATCCGAGCAGTACTTC. Amino acids: CAWSVIVTASEQYF. The chain links TRBV30 to TRBJ2-7, with D tentatively TRBD1 (5 bases). The CDR3 covers 14 residues. With 0 bases removed from V and 6 bases from J, the gap between germline ends came to 15 bases. The germline gives CDR1 GTSNPN, CDR2 SVGIG (reference sequence).

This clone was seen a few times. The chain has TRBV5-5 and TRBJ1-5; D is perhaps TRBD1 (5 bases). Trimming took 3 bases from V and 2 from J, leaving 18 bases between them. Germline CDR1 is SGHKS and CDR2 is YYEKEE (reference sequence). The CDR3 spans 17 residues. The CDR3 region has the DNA TGTGCCAGCAGCTCGGCGGGGACTTGGAGGGGCAATCAGCCCCAGCATTTT. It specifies CASSSAGTWRGNQPQHF.

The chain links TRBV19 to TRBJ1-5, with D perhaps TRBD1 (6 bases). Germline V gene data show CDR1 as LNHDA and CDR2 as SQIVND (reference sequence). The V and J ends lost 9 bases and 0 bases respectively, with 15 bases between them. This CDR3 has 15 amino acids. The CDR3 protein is CASNTGPYSNQPQHF. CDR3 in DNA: TGTGCCAGCAATACAGGGCCTTATAGCAATCAGCCCCAGCATTTT.

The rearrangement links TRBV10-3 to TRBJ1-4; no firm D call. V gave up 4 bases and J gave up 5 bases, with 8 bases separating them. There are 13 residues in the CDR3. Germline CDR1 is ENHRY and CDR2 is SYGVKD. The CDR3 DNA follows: TGTGCCATCAGTGGGGCAGGAAATGAAAAACTGTTTTTT. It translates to CAISGAGNEKLFF.

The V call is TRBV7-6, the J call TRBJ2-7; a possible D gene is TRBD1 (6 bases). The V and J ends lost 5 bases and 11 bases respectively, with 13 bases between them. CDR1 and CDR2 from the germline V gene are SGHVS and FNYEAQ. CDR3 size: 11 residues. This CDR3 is CASSDTGIEYF. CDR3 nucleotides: TGTGCCAGCAGCGATACAGGGATTGAGTACTTC.

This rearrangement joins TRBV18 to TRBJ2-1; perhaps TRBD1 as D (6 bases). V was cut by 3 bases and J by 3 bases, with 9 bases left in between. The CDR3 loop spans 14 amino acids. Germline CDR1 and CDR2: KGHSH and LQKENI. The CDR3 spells CASSPLDSYNEQFF. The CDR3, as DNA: TGTGCCAGCTCACCTCTGGACAGCTACAATGAGCAGTTCTTC.

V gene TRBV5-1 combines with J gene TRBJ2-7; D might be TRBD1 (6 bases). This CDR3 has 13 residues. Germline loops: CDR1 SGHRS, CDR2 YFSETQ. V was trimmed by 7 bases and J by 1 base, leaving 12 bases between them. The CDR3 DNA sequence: TGCGCCAGCGCGCTACAGGGATCCTACGAGCAGTACTTC. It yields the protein CASALQGSYEQYF.

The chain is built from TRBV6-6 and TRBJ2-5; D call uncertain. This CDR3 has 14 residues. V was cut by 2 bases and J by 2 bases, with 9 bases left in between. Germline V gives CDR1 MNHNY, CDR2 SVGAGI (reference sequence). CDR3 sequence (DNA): TGTGCCAGCAGTTACGGGCAGAGACAAGAGACCCAGTACTTC. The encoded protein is CASSYGQRQETQYF.

The CDR3 DNA follows: TGTGCCAGCAGTTCCCCCCAGGTAGCGGCCTCCTACAATGAGCAGTTCTTC. Its translation is CASSSPQVAASYNEQFF. This sequence joins TRBV2 and TRBJ2-1, with TRBD2 as a possible D gene (6 bases). Trimming cost V 5 bases and J 0 bases, with 17 bases left between them. Germline assignment: CDR1 SNHLY and CDR2 FYNNEI. This CDR3 region has 17 residues.

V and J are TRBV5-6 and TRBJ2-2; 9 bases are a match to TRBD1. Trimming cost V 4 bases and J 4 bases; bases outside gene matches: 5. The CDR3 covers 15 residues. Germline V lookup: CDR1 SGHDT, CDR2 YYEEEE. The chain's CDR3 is CASSSRTGVTGELFF. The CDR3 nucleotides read TGTGCCAGCAGCAGCAGGACAGGGGTCACCGGGGAGCTGTTTTTT.

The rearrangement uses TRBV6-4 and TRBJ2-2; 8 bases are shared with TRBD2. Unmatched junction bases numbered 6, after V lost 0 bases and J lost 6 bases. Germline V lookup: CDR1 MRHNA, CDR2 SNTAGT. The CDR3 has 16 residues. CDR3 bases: TGTGCCAGCAGTGACTCGAGCCTCGGGGGGGCCGGGGAGCTGTTTTTT. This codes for CASSDSSLGGAGELFF.

The CDR3 nucleotides read TGTGCCAGCAGCTTAGGTTCTGGAGTTTTCGATGAGCAGTTCTTC. Residues: CASSLGSGVFDEQFF. This rearrangement joins TRBV7-9 to TRBJ2-1, with D unclear. Trimming cost V 1 base and J 8 bases, with 15 bases left between them. CDR1 is SEHNR, CDR2 FQNEAQ, per germline (reference sequence). The CDR3 loop spans 15 amino acids.

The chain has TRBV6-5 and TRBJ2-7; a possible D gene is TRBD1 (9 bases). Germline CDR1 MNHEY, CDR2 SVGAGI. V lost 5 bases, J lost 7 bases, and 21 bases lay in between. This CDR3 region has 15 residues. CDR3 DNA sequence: TGTGCCAGCAGTCCTTACAGGGGGCGGGAGGTTGAGCAGTACTTC. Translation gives CASSPYRGREVEQYF.

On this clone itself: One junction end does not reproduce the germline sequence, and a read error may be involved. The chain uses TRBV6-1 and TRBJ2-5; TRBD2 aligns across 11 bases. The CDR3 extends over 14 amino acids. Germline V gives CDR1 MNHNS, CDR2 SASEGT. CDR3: CASSGGALAGAKDF. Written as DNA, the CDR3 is TGTGCCAGCAGTGGTGGGGCACTAGCGGGGGCCAAGGACTTC.

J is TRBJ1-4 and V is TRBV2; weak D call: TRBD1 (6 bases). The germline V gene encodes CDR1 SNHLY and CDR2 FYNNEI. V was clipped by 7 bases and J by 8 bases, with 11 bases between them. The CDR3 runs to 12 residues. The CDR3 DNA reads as TGTGCCAGCATGCAGGGGCTCGAAAAACTGTTTTTT. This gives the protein CASMQGLEKLFF.

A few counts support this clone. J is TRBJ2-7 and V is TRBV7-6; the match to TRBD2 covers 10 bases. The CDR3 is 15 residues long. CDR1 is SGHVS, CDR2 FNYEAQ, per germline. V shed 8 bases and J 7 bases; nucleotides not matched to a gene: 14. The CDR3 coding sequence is TGTGCCAGCGGTAGTGAGCGGGAGGGCCAAGGTGAGCAGTACTTC. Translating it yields CASGSEREGQGEQYF.

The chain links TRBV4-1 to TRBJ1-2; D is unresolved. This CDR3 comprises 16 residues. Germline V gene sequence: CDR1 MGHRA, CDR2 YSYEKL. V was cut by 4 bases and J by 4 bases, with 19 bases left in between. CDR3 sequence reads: CASSPERLRAGYGYTF. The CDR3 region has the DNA TGCGCCAGCAGCCCCGAGAGATTGAGGGCGGGCTATGGCTACACCTTC.

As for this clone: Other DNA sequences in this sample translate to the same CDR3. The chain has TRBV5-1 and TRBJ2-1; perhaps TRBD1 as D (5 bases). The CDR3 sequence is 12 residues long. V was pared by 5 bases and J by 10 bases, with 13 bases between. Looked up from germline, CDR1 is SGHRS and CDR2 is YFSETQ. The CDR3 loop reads CASSLGAGEQFF. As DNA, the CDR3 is TGCGCCAGCAGTCTAGGCGCAGGGGAGCAGTTCTTC.

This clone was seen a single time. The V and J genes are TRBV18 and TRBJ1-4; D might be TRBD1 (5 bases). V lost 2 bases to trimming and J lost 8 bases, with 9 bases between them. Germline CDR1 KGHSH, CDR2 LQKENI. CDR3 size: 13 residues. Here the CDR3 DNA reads TGTGCCAGCTCACCAAATCGGGGGGAAAAACTGTTTTTT. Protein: CASSPNRGEKLFF.

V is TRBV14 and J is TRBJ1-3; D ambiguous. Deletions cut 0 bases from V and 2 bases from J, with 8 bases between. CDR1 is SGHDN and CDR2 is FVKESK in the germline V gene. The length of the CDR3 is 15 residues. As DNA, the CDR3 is TGTGCCAGCAGCCAAGACAGACATACTGGAAACACCATATATTTT. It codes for CASSQDRHTGNTIYF.

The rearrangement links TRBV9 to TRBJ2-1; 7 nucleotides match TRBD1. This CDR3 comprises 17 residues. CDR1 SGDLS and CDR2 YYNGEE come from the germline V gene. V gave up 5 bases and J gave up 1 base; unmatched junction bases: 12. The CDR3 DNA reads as TGTGCCAGCAGGGGAAACAGGGGACAAAATTCCTACAATGAGCAGTTCTTC. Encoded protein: CASRGNRGQNSYNEQFF.

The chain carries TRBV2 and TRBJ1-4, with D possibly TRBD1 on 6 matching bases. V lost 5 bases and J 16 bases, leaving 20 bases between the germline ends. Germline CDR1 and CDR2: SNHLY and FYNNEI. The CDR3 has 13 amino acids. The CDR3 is CASSSRGAPAPFF. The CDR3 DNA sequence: TGTGCCAGCAGTAGCAGGGGTGCTCCGGCTCCGTTTTTT.